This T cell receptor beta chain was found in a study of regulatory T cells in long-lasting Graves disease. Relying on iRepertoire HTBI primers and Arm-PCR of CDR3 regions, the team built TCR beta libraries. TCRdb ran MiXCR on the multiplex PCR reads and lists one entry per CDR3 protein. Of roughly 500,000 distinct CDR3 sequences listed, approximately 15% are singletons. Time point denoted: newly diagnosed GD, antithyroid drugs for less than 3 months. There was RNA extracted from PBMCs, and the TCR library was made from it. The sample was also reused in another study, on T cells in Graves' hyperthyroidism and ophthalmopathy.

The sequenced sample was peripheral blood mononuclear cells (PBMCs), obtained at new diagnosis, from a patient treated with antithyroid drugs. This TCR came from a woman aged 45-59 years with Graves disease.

In nucleotides, the CDR3 is TGTGCCAGCAGCCAAGAGGGGACTAGCGGGAGTCGAACAGATACGCAGTATTTT. Translation: CASSQEGTSGSRTDTQYF. V usage is TRBV3-1 and J usage is TRBJ2-3; TRBD2 matches 14 bases. V was pared by 0 bases and J by 3 bases, with 5 bases of the junction left unmatched. Germline CDR1 LGHDT, CDR2 YNNKEL (reference sequence). The CDR3 totals 18 residues.